Listed below are T cell receptor beta chains from one sample, sequenced in a study of identical twins. TCRdb re-analysed the 5' RACE reads in MiXCR, keeping a single row per CDR3 protein. The sample records over 600,000 distinct CDR3 sequences, over 20% being singletons. The same specimen was also included in a second study, on T cells expressing NK-cell markers.

The sequenced material came from PBMCs. These receptors originate from a young woman in good health. The CDR3 runs from the conserved cysteine through the conserved F or W. D genes are given only for firm matches. Clone size is given for some rows only: seen once, a few or many times, or a class if the clone is expanded.

cdr3_aa cdr3_nt clone_size d_call j_call v_call
CASSWTPQETQYF TGTGCCAGCAGCTGGACTCCCCAAGAGACCCAGTACTTC - - TRBJ2-5 TRBV7-3
CASSIVGALAGRTGELFF TGTGCCAGTAGTATAGTGGGGGCACTAGCGGGGCGCACCGGGGAGCTGTTTTTT - TRBD2 TRBJ2-2 TRBV19
CASSISLRGRTGYEQYF TGTGCCAGCAGTATATCTCTTCGAGGAAGAACAGGGTACGAGCAGTACTTC few - TRBJ2-7 TRBV13
CASSPEINTEAFF TGTGCCAGCAGCCCAGAGATCAACACTGAAGCTTTCTTT few - TRBJ1-1 TRBV12-3/TRBV12-4
CASQSNSGRGDTQYF TGTGCCAGTCAAAGTAATAGCGGGAGAGGAGATACGCAGTATTTT few TRBD2 TRBJ2-3 TRBV12-3/TRBV12-4
CSARISGGTDTQYF TGCAGTGCTAGAATTAGCGGTGGCACAGATACGCAGTATTTT few - TRBJ2-3 TRBV20-1
CSASGAASYNEQFF TGCAGTGCTAGTGGAGCGGCCTCCTACAATGAGCAGTTCTTC few - TRBJ2-1 TRBV20-1
CATSRGGTGRFF TGTGCCACCAGCAGAGGAGGGACAGGGCGGTTCTTC few TRBD1 TRBJ2-1 TRBV15
CSALQGEQETQYF TGCAGTGCCCTACAGGGCGAGCAAGAGACCCAGTACTTC - - TRBJ2-5 TRBV20-1
CASSPGTSVWETQYF TGTGCCAGCAGCCCCGGGACTAGCGTTTGGGAGACCCAGTACTTC - TRBD2 TRBJ2-5 TRBV3-1
CSATGTSGLNTGELFF TGCAGTGCTACCGGTACTAGCGGTTTGAACACCGGGGAGCTGTTTTTT - TRBD2 TRBJ2-2 TRBV20-1
CASSLDFGGGTDTQYF TGTGCCAGCAGCCTGGACTTCGGGGGGGGCACAGATACGCAGTATTTT - TRBD2 TRBJ2-3 TRBV7-2
CASSHLGQVKFF TGCGCCAGCAGCCACCTTGGACAGGTAAAGTTCTTC - TRBD1 TRBJ2-1 TRBV5-1
CSAGWNLEETQYF TGCAGCGCTGGATGGAATCTTGAAGAGACCCAGTACTTC few - TRBJ2-5 TRBV29-1
CASSVGTGNNEQFF TGTGCCAGCAGCGTAGGGACGGGAAACAATGAGCAGTTCTTC many - TRBJ2-1 TRBV9
CASSYAEQYF TGTGCCAGCAGTTACGCCGAGCAGTACTTC few - TRBJ2-7 TRBV6-7
CASSPREFAYEQYF TGTGCCAGCAGCCCCCGGGAATTCGCCTACGAGCAGTACTTC few - TRBJ2-7 TRBV9
CASSLLAGNQETQYF TGTGCCAGCAGCCTACTAGCGGGGAACCAAGAGACCCAGTACTTC - TRBD2 TRBJ2-5 TRBV12-3/TRBV12-4
CASSAQGSYEQYF TGTGCCAGCAGCGCGCAAGGCTCCTACGAGCAGTACTTC - - TRBJ2-7 TRBV5-5
CSARDARGPMNTGELFF TGCAGTGCTAGAGATGCCCGGGGGCCAATGAACACCGGGGAGCTGTTTTTT few - TRBJ2-2 TRBV20-1
CASSYGANNEQFF TGTGCCAGCAGTTACGGAGCGAACAATGAGCAGTTCTTC - - TRBJ2-1 TRBV28
CASSLGLHTEAFF TGTGCCAGCAGCCTCGGGCTTCACACTGAAGCTTTCTTT - - TRBJ1-1 TRBV6-2/TRBV6-3
CASSPKRGGNTGELFF TGTGCCAGCAGCCCTAAGCGGGGGGGCAACACCGGGGAGCTGTTTTTT - TRBD2 TRBJ2-2 TRBV3-1
CASSTQVRADTQYF TGTGCCAGCAGCACCCAGGTGCGGGCAGATACGCAGTATTTT - - TRBJ2-3 TRBV7-2
CSASGGPSTDTQYF TGCAGTGCTAGCGGGGGCCCTAGCACAGATACGCAGTATTTT few - TRBJ2-3 TRBV20-1
CAISESGTANNEQFF TGTGCCATCAGTGAGTCAGGGACAGCCAACAATGAGCAGTTCTTC - TRBD1 TRBJ2-1 TRBV10-3
CASSLFESRETQYF TGCGCCAGCAGCTTGTTTGAGTCGCGCGAGACCCAGTACTTC few - TRBJ2-5 TRBV5-1
CASSFKHSIYNEQFF TGTGCCAGCAGCTTCAAACATAGTATCTACAATGAGCAGTTCTTC - - TRBJ2-1 TRBV11-3
CASSIDLAGGDEQYF TGTGCCAGTAGTATAGATCTGGCAGGGGGCGACGAGCAGTACTTC - TRBD1 TRBJ2-7 TRBV19
CASSDRQGNRETQYF TGTGCCAGCAGTGATAGACAGGGCAACCGGGAGACCCAGTACTTC - TRBD1 TRBJ2-5 TRBV12-3/TRBV12-4
CASSSVDRGYEQYF TGTGCCAGCAGTTCCGTCGACAGGGGCTACGAGCAGTACTTC many TRBD1 TRBJ2-7 TRBV27
CASSPRDRKGETQYF TGTGCCAGCAGTCCCCGGGACAGGAAAGGAGAGACCCAGTACTTC few TRBD1 TRBJ2-5 TRBV27
CASSHTTGRDTEAFF TGTGCCAGCAGCCACACGACAGGGAGGGACACTGAAGCTTTCTTT few TRBD1 TRBJ1-1 TRBV7-9
CASSFLSGPTYNEQFF TGTGCCAGCAGTTTTCTTAGCGGACCTACCTACAATGAGCAGTTCTTC - - TRBJ2-1 TRBV6-2/TRBV6-3
CASSPGGAVGAQYF TGTGCCAGCAGCCCAGGGGGAGCGGTGGGGGCCCAGTACTTC few TRBD1 TRBJ2-5 TRBV7-2
CSVGLWDRSEKLFF TGCAGCGTGGGACTTTGGGACCGTAGTGAAAAACTGTTTTTT few - TRBJ1-4 TRBV29-1
CASSVGPGQETQYF TGTGCCAGCAGCGTAGGGCCGGGCCAAGAGACCCAGTACTTC many - TRBJ2-5 TRBV9
CASSRQGNIQYF TGTGCCAGCAGTCGACAGGGAAACATTCAGTACTTC few TRBD1 TRBJ2-4 TRBV6-5
CASSNAGGINEQFF TGTGCCAGCTCGAACGCGGGGGGGATCAATGAGCAGTTCTTC few TRBD2 TRBJ2-1 TRBV6-2/TRBV6-3
CASSLEQGMTPLHF TGCGCCAGCAGCTTGGAACAGGGTATGACACCCCTCCACTTT many - TRBJ1-6 TRBV5-1
CASSVGESTDTQYF TGTGCCAGCAGCGTAGGCGAAAGCACAGATACGCAGTATTTT - - TRBJ2-3 TRBV9
CASSFARNNEQYF TGTGCCAGCAGTTTTGCCAGGAATAACGAGCAGTACTTC few - TRBJ2-7 TRBV12-3/TRBV12-4
CSARSFQGVGNTIYF TGCAGTGCTAGATCCTTTCAGGGGGTTGGAAACACCATATATTTT few TRBD1 TRBJ1-3 TRBV20-1
CASSPTGGSHNEQFF TGTGCCAGCAGCCCGACGGGGGGGAGCCACAATGAGCAGTTCTTC - TRBD2 TRBJ2-1 TRBV12-3/TRBV12-4
CASSGGGLAGPYNEQFF TGCGCCAGCAGCGGGGGCGGACTAGCGGGACCCTACAATGAGCAGTTCTTC many TRBD2 TRBJ2-1 TRBV5-1
CASTKGGVNEQFF TGTGCCAGCACCAAAGGGGGGGTCAATGAGCAGTTCTTC few - TRBJ2-1 TRBV5-4
CASTGGLGSGANVLTF TGTGCCAGCACTGGGGGCCTCGGCTCTGGGGCCAACGTCCTGACTTTC many - TRBJ2-6 TRBV12-3/TRBV12-4
CASSPHRDYKDEQYF TGTGCCAGCAGCCCCCACCGGGACTATAAAGACGAGCAGTACTTC few TRBD2 TRBJ2-7 TRBV7-9
CATSRDVQGYEQYF TGTGCCACCAGCAGAGACGTACAGGGTTACGAGCAGTACTTC - - TRBJ2-7 TRBV15
CASSDPGGSGELFF TGTGCCTCTTCAGACCCTGGGGGATCCGGGGAGCTGTTTTTT few - TRBJ2-2 TRBV15
CASSVESSGYYEQYF TGTGCCAGCAGCGTAGAGTCTAGCGGTTACTACGAGCAGTACTTC - TRBD2 TRBJ2-7 TRBV9
CASSPLSGISYNEQFF TGTGCCAGCAGTCCACTGAGCGGGATCTCCTACAATGAGCAGTTCTTC many TRBD2 TRBJ2-1 TRBV6-1
CASSEARQQRGYTF TGTGCCAGCAGTGAAGCGAGACAGCAGAGGGGCTACACCTTC few - TRBJ1-2 TRBV2
CASSPYPGLAGVRELFF TGCGCCAGCAGCCCTTACCCGGGACTAGCGGGAGTTCGGGAGCTGTTTTTT few TRBD2 TRBJ2-2 TRBV4-3